A few counts support the clone carrying this TCR beta chain. Its specificity is not known. These data come from a study of naive and memory T cell subsets. Study observations and caveats: Naive repertoires, especially CD8, held a few larger clonotypes, possibly memory cells re-expressing CD45RA.

An equimolar mix of two oligonucleotides served as the beta constant-region primer for TRBC1 and TRBC2. The ligated cDNA underwent four PCR rounds using SP2 and nested alpha and beta constant-region primers. TCRdb reanalysed the UMI-ligation and nested PCR reads using MiXCR and keeps one entry per CDR3 protein. The sample holds around 83,000 distinct CDR3 sequences; 10% to 12% are singletons and the top ten take 0.13%. From germline, CDR1 is DFQATT and CDR2 SNEGSKA (reference sequence). The V end was cut by 6 bases, the J end by 6 bases, with 15 bases between. The CDR3 sequence is 13 residues long. The clonotype was recovered from a human donor in good health. Material: naive CD4+ T cells from blood. This sequence joins TRBV20-1 and TRBJ1-5; D is uncertain. CDR3 loop: CSAPRPGGQPQHF. The DNA for the CDR3 is TGCAGTGCCCCAAGGCCCGGTGGTCAGCCCCAGCATTTT.